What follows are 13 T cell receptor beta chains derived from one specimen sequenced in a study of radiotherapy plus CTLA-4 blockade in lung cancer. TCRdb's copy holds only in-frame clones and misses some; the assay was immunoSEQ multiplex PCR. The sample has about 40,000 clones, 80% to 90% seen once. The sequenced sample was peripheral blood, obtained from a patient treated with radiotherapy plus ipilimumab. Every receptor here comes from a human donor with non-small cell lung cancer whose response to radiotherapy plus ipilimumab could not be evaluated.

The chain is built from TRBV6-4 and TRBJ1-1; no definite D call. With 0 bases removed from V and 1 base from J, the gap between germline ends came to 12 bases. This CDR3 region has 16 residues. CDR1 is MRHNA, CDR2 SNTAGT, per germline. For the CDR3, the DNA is TGTGCCAGCAGTGACTCATTCACAGCTACGAACACTGAAGCTTTCTTT. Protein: CASSDSFTATNTEAFF.

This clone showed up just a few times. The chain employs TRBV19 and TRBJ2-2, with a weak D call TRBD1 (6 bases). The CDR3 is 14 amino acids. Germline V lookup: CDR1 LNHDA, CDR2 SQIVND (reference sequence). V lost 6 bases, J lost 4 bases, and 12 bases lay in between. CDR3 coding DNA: TGTGCCAGTAGGGGGCGAGGGGGCACCGGGGAGCTGTTTTTT. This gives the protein CASRGRGGTGELFF.

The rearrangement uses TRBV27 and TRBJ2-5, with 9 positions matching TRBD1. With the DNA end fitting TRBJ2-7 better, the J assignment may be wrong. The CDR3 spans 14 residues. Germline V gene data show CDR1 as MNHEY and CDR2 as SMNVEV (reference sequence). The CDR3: CASSTRQGGNEQYF. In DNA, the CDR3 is TGTGCCAGCAGTACACGACAGGGGGGCAACGAGCAGTACTTC.

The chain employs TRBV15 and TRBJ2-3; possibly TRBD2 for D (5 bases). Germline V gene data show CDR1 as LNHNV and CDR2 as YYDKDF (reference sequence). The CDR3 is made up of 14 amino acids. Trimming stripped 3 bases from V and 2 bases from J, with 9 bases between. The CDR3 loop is CATSRGGLTDTQYF. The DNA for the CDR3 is TGTGCCACCAGCAGGGGCGGGCTCACAGATACGCAGTATTTT. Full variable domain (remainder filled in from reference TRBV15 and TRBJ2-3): DAMVIQNPRYQVTQFGKPVTLSCSQTLNHNVMYWYQQKSSQAPKLLFHYYDKDFNNEADTPDNFQSRRPNTSFCFLDIRSPGLGDTAMYLCATSRGGLTDTQYFGPGTRLTVL.

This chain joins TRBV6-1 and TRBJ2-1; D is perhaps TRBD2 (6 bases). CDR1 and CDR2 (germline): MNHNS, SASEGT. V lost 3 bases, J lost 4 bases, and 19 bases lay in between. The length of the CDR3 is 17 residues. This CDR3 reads CASSDQGNQRVYNEQFF. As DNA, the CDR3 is TGTGCCAGCAGTGACCAGGGAAACCAGCGGGTTTACAATGAGCAGTTCTTC.

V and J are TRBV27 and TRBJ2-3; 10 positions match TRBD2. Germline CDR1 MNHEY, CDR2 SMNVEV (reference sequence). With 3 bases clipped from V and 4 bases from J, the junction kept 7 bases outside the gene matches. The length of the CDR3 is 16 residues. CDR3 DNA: TGTGCCAGCAGTTTCGCTAGCGGGAGAGGCCCAGATACGCAGTATTTT. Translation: CASSFASGRGPDTQYF.

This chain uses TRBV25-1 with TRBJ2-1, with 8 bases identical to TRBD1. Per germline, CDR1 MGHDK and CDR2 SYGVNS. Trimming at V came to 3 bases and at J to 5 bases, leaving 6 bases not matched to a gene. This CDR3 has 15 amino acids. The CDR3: CASSEPQGADNEQFF. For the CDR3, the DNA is TGTGCCAGCAGTGAGCCGCAGGGGGCGGACAATGAGCAGTTCTTC.

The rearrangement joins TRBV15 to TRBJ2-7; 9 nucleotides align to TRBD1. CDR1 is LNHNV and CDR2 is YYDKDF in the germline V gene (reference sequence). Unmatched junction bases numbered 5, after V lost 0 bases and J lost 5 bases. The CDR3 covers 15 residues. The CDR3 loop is CATSRDLGQGNEQYF. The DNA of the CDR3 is TGTGCCACCAGCAGAGATCTAGGACAGGGGAACGAGCAGTACTTC.

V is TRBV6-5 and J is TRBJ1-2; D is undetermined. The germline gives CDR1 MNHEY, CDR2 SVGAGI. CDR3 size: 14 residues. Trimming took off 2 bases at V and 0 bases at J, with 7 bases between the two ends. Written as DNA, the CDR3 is TGTGCCAGCAGTTACCGCCAGACTAACTATGGCTACACCTTC. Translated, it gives CASSYRQTNYGYTF.

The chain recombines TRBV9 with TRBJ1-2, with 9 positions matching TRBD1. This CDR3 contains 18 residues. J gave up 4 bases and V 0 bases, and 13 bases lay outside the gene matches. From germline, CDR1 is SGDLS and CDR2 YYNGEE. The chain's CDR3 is CASSVDGNSRQGGYGYTF. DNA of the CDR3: TGTGCCAGCAGCGTAGACGGTAACTCCAGACAGGGGGGCTATGGCTACACCTTC.

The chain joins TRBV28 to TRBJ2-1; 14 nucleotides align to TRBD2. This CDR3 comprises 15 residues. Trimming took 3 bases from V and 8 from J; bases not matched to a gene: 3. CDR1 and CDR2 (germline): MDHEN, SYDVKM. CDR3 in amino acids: CASSLGLAGVDEQFF. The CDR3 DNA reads TGTGCCAGCAGTTTGGGACTAGCGGGAGTCGATGAGCAGTTCTTC. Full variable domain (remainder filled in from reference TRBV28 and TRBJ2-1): DVKVTQSSRYLVKRTGEKVFLECVQDMDHENMFWYRQDPGLGLRLIYFSYDVKMKEKGDIPEGYSVSREKKERFSLILESASTNQTSMYLCASSLGLAGVDEQFFGPGTRLTVL.

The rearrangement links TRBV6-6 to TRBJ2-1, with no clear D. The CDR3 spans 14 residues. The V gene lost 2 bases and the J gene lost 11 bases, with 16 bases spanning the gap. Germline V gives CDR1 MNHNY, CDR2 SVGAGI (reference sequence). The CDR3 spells CASSYPSPVSKQFF. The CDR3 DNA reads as TGTGCCAGCAGTTACCCCTCTCCGGTCTCGAAGCAGTTCTTC.

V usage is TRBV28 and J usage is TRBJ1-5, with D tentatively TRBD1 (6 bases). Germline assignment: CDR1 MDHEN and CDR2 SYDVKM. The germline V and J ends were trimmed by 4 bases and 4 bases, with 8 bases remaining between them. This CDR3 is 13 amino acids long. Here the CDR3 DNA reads TGTGCCAGCAGTTATCAGGGGAATCAGCCCCAGCATTTT. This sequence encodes CASSYQGNQPQHF.